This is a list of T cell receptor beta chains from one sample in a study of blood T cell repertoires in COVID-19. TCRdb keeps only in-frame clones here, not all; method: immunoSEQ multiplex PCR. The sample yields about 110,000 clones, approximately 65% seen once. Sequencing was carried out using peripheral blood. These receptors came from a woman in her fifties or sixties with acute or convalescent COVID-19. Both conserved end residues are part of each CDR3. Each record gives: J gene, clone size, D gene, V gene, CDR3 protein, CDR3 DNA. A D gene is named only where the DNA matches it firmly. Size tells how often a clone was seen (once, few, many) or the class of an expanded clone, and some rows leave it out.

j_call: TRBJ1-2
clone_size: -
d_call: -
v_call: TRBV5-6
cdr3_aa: CASSLGGAYGYTF
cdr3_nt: TGTGCCAGCAGCTTGGGCGGCGCCTATGGCTACACCTTC

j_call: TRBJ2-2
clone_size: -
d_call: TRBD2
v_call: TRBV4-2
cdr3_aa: CASSQDAAGGQSGELFF
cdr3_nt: TGTGCCAGCAGCCAAGATGCAGCGGGGGGGCAGTCCGGGGAGCTGTTTTTT

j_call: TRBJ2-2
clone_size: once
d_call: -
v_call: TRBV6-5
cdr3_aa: CASRPTGPNTGELFF
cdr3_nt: TGTGCCAGCAGGCCGACAGGACCGAACACCGGGGAGCTGTTTTTT

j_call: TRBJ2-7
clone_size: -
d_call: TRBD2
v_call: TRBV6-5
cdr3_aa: CASSSSGGGTYEQYF
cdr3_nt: TGTGCCAGCAGTTCTAGCGGGGGGGGCACCTACGAGCAGTACTTC

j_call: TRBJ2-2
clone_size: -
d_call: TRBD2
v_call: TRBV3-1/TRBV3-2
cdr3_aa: CASSRTSGGDTGELFF
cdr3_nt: TGTGCCAGCAGCCGGACTAGCGGGGGCGACACCGGGGAGCTGTTTTTT

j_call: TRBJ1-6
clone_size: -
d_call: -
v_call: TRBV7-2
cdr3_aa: CASSLPPRGSTYNSPLHF
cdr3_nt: TGTGCCAGCAGTCTACCGCCGCGGGGCAGCACCTATAATTCACCCCTCCACTTT

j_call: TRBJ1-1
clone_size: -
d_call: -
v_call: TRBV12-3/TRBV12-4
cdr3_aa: CASSSSVNTEAFF
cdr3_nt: TGTGCCAGCAGTTCCTCAGTGAACACTGAAGCTTTCTTT

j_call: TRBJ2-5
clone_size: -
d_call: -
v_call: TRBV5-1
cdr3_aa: CASSSLTGSGETQYF
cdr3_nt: TGCGCCAGCAGCTCCTTAACAGGGTCTGGGGAGACCCAGTACTTC

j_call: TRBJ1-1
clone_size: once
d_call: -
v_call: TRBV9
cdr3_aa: CASSVVDLNTEAFF
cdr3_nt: TGTGCCAGCAGCGTAGTGGACTTGAACACTGAAGCTTTCTTT

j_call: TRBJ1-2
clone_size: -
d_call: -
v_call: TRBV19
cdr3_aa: CASSIPRGGDYGYTF
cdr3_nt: TGTGCCAGTAGTATACCAAGAGGGGGAGACTATGGCTACACCTTC

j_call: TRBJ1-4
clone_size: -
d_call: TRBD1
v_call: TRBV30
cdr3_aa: CAWSMDRATNEKLFF
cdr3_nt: TGTGCCTGGAGTATGGACAGGGCTACTAATGAAAAACTGTTTTTT

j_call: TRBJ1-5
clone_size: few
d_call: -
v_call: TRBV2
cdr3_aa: CASMEGPNQPQHF
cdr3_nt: TGTGCCAGCATGGAGGGGCCCAATCAGCCCCAGCATTTT

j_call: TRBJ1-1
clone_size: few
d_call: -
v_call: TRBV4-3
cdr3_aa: CASSRLLQGTTEAFF
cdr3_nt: TGCGCCAGCAGCCGTCTCTTGCAGGGGACCACTGAAGCTTTCTTT

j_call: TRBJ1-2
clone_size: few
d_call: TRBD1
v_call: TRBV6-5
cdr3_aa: CASRKDRGGGYTF
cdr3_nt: TGTGCCAGCAGGAAAGACAGGGGGGGCGGCTACACCTTC

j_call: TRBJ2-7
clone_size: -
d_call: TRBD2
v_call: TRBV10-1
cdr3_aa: CASSDGGGSNEQYF
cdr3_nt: TGCGCCAGCAGTGATGGGGGGGGTTCGAACGAGCAGTACTTC

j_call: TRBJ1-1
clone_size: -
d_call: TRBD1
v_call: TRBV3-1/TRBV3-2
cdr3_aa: CASISTGQNTEAFF
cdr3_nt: TGTGCCAGCATTTCGACAGGGCAGAACACTGAAGCTTTCTTT

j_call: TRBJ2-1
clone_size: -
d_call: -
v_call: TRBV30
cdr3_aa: CAWSLASEQFF
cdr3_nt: TGTGCCTGGAGTCTAGCGTCTGAGCAGTTCTTC

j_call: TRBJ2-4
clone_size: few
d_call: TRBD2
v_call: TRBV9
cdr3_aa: CASSGLSGGIQYF
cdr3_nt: TGTGCCAGCAGCGGCCTTTCGGGAGGCATTCAGTACTTC

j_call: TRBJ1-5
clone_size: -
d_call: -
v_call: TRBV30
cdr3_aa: CAWSVQSNQPQHF
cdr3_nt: TGTGCCTGGAGTGTACAGAGCAATCAGCCCCAGCATTTT

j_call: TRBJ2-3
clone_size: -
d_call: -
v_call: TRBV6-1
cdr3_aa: CASSEGLAGDTQYF
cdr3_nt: TGTGCCAGCAGTGAAGGGTTAGCCGGAGATACGCAGTATTTT

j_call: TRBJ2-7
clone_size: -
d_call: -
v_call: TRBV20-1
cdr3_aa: CSARTAYEQYF
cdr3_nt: TGCAGTGCTCGGACAGCCTACGAGCAGTACTTC

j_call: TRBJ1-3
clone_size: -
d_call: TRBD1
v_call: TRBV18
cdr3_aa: CASSLGTGGVSGNTIYF
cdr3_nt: TGTGCCAGCTCACTGGGGACAGGGGGCGTCTCTGGAAACACCATATATTTT

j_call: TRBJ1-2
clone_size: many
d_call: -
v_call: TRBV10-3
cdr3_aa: CAIGFLGAYGYTF
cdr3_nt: TGTGCCATCGGCTTCCTAGGGGCCTATGGCTACACCTTC

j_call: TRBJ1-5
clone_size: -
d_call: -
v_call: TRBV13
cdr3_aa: CASSLTGDPRGNQPQHF
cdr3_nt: TGTGCCAGCAGCTTAACGGGAGACCCTAGAGGCAATCAGCCCCAGCATTTT

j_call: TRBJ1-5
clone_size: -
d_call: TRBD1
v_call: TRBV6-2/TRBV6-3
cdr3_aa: CASSYRGQGNQPQHF
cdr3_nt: TGTGCCAGCAGTTACAGGGGACAGGGAAATCAGCCCCAGCATTTT

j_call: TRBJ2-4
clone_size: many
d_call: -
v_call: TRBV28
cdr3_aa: CASRQEKNIQYF
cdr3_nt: TGTGCCAGCAGACAAGAAAAAAACATTCAGTACTTC

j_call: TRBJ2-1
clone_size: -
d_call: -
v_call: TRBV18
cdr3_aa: CASSPPSQGDNEQFF
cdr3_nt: TGTGCCAGCTCACCACCCTCTCAAGGAGACAATGAGCAGTTCTTC

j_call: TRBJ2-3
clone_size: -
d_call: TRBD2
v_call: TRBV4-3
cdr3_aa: CASSQDRGVVTDTQYF
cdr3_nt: TGCGCCAGCAGCCAAGATCGGGGGGTAGTGACAGATACGCAGTATTTT

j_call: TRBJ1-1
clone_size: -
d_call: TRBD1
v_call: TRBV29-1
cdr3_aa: CSVGAGQGEWAFF
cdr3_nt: TGCAGCGTGGGCGCTGGACAGGGAGAGTGGGCTTTCTTT

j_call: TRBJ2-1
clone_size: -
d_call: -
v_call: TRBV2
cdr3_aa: CASSEVPNNEQFF
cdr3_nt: TGTGCCAGCAGTGAAGTCCCCAACAATGAGCAGTTCTTC

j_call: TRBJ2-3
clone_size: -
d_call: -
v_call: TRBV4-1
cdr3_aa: CASSQASSMGAPISDTQYF
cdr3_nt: TGCGCCAGCAGCCAAGCAAGCTCGATGGGGGCCCCAATCTCAGATACGCAGTATTTT

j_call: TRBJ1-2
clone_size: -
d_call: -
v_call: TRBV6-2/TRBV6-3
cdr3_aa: CASSVAGHYGYTF
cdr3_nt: TGTGCCAGCAGTGTAGCGGGACACTATGGCTACACCTTC

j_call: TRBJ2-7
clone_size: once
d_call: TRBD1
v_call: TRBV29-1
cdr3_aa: CSVNDRGGSYEQYF
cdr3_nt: TGCAGCGTTAATGACAGGGGAGGCTCCTACGAGCAGTACTTC

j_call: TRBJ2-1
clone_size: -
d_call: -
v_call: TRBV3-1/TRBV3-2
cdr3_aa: CASSRGSTVVFF
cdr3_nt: TGTGCCAGCAGCCGAGGCTCGACAGTAGTGTTCTTC

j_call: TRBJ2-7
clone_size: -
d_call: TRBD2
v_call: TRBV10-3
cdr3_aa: CAISFSGGADEQYF
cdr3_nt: TGTGCCATCAGTTTTAGCGGGGGGGCCGACGAGCAGTACTTC

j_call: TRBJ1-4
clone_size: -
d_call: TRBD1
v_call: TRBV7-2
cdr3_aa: CASSLYGTGGQKLFF
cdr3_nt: TGTGCCAGCAGCTTATATGGGACAGGGGGCCAAAAACTGTTTTTT

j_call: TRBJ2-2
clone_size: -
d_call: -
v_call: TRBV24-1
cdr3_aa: CATSDSGTTNTGELFF
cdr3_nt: TGTGCCACCAGTGATTCCGGGACAACGAACACCGGGGAGCTGTTTTTT

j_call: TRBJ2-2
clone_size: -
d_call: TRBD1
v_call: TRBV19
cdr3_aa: CASRGGTGNTGELFF
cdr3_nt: TGTGCCTCCCGAGGCGGGACAGGGAACACCGGGGAGCTGTTTTTT

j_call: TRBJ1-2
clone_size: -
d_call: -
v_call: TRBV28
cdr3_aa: CASSLTTGPNYGYTF
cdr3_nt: TGTGCCAGCAGTTTGACGACAGGACCTAACTATGGCTACACCTTC

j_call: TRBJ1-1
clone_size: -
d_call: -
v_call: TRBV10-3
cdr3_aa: CAINQGNTEAFF
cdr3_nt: TGTGCCATCAACCAGGGGAACACTGAAGCTTTCTTT

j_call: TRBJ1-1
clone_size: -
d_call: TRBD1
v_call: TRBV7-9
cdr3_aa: CASSQSGTGAEAFF
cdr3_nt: TGTGCCAGCAGTCAAAGCGGGACAGGGGCTGAAGCTTTCTTT

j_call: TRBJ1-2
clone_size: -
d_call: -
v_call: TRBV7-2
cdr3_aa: CASSPYRDLYGYTF
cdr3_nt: TGTGCCAGCAGCCCATACAGGGACCTCTATGGCTACACCTTC

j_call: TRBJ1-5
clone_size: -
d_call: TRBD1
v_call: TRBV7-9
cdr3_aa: CASSFGTGGNEPQHF
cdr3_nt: TGTGCCAGCAGCTTTGGGACAGGGGGTAATGAGCCCCAGCATTTT

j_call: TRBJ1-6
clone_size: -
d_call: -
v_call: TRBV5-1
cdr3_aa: CASSYDSNSPLHF
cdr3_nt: TGCGCCAGCAGCTATGACAGTAATTCACCCCTCCACTTT

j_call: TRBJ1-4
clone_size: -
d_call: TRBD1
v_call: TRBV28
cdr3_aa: CASSTRTGGYEKLFF
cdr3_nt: TGTGCCAGCAGTACCAGGACAGGGGGGTATGAAAAACTGTTTTTT

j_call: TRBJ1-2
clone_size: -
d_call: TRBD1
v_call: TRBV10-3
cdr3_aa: CAISTPGGYGYTF
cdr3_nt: TGTGCCATCAGTACCCCAGGGGGCTATGGCTACACCTTC

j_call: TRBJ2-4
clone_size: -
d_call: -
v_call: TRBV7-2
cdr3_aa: CASSLVSGQEAKNIQYF
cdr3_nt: TGTGCCAGCAGCTTAGTGAGTGGCCAGGAAGCCAAAAACATTCAGTACTTC

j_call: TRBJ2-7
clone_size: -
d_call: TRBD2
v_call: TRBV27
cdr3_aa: CASSRGGPSYEQYF
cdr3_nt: TGTGCCAGCAGTCGCGGGGGACCCTCCTACGAGCAGTACTTC

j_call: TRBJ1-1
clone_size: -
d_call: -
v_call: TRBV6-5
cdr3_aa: CASRRGSSGTEAFF
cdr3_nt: TGTGCCAGCAGGCGAGGGTCATCGGGGACTGAAGCTTTCTTT

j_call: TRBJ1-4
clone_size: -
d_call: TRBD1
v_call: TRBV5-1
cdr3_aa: CASSFGQGAEKLFF
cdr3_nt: TGCGCCAGCAGCTTTGGACAGGGCGCGGAAAAACTGTTTTTT

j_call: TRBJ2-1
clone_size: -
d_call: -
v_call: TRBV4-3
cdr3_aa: CASSLTALADNEQFF
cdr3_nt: TGCGCCAGCAGCCTTACAGCTTTAGCGGACAATGAGCAGTTCTTC

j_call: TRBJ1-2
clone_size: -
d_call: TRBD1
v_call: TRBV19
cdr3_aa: CASRRQGRGYTF
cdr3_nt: TGTGCCAGTAGACGACAGGGGCGAGGCTACACCTTC